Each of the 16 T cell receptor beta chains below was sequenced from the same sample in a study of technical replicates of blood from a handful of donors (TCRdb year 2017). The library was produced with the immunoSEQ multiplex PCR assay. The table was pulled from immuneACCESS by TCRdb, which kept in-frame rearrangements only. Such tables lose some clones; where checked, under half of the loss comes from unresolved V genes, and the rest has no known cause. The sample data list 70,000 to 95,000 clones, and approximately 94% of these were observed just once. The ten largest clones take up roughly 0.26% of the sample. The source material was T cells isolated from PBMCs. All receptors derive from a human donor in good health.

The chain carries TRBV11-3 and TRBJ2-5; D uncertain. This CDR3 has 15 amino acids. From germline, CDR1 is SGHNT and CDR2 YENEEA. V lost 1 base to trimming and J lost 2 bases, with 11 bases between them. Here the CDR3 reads CASSLVVSTQETQYF. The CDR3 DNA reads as TGTGCCAGCAGCTTAGTGGTTAGCACTCAAGAGACCCAGTACTTC.

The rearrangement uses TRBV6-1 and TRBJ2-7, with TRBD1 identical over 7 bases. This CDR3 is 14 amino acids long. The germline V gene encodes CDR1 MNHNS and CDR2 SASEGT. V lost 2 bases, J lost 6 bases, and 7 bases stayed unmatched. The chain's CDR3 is CASSERDRGREQYF. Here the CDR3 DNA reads TGTGCCAGCAGTGAAAGGGACAGAGGGCGCGAGCAGTACTTC.

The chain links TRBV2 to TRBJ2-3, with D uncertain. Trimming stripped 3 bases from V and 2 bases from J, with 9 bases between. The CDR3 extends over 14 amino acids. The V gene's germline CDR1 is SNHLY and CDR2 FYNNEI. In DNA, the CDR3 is TGTGCCAGCAGTGAGTCTCTATACACAGATACGCAGTATTTT. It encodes CASSESLYTDTQYF. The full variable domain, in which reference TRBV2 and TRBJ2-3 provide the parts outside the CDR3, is EPEVTQTPSHQVTQMGQEVILRCVPISNHLYFYWYRQILGQKVEFLVSFYNNEISEKSEIFDDQFSVERPDGSNFTLKIRSTKLEDSAMYFCASSESLYTDTQYFGPGTRLTVL.

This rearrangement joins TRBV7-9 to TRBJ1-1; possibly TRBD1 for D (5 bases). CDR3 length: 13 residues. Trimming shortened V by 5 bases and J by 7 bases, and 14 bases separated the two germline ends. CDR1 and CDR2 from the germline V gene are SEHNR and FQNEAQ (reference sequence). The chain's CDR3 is CASSPTGSLEAFF. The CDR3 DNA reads TGTGCCAGCAGCCCAACAGGTTCCCTTGAAGCTTTCTTT.

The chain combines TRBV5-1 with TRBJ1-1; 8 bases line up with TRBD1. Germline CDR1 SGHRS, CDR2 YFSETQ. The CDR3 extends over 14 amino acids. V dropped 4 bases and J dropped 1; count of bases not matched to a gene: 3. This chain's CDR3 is CASSGGTGNTEAFF. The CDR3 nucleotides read TGCGCCAGCAGCGGGGGGACAGGGAACACTGAAGCTTTCTTT.

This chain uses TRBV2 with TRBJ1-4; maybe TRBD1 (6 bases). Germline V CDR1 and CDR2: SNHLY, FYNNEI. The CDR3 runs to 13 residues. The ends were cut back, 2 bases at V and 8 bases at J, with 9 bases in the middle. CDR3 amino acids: CASSEQGYEKLFF. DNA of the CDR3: TGTGCCAGCAGTGAACAGGGGTACGAAAAACTGTTTTTT.

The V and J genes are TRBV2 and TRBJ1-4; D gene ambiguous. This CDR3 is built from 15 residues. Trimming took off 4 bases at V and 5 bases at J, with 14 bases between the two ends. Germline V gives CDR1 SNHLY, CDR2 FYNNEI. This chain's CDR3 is CASSGQADGNEKLFF. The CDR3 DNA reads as TGTGCCAGCAGTGGGCAGGCCGACGGAAATGAAAAACTGTTTTTT.

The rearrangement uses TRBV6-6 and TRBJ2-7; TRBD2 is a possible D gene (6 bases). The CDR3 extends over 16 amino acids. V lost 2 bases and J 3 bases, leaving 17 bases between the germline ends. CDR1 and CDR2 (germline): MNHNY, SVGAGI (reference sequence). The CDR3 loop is CASSYDNWGLDYEQYF. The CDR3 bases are TGTGCCAGCAGTTACGACAACTGGGGACTGGACTACGAGCAGTACTTC.

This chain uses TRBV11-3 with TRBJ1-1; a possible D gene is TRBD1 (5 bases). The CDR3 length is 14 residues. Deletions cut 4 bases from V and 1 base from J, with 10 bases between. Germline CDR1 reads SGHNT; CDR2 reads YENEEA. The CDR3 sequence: CASSSRQSNTEAFF. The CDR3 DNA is TGTGCCAGCAGCTCCCGACAGTCGAACACTGAAGCTTTCTTT.

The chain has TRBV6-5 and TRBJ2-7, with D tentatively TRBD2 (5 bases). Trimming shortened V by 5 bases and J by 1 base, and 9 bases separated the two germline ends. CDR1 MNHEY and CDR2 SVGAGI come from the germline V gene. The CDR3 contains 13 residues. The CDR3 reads CASSPEGSYEQYF. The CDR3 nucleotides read TGTGCCAGCAGTCCTGAGGGTTCCTACGAGCAGTACTTC.

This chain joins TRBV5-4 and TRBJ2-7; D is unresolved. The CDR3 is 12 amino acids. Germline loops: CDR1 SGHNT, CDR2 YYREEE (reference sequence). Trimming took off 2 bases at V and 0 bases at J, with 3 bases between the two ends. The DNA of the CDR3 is TGTGCCAGCAGCTTTCACTCCTACGAGCAGTACTTC. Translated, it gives CASSFHSYEQYF.

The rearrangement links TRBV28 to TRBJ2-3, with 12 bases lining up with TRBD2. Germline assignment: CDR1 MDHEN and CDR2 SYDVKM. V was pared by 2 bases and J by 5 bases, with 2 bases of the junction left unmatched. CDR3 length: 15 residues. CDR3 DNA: TGTGCCAGCAGTTTAGGACTAGCGGGAAAAGATACGCAGTATTTT. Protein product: CASSLGLAGKDTQYF. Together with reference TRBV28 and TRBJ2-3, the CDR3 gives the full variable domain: DVKVTQSSRYLVKRTGEKVFLECVQDMDHENMFWYRQDPGLGLRLIYFSYDVKMKEKGDIPEGYSVSREKKERFSLILESASTNQTSMYLCASSLGLAGKDTQYFGPGTRLTVL.

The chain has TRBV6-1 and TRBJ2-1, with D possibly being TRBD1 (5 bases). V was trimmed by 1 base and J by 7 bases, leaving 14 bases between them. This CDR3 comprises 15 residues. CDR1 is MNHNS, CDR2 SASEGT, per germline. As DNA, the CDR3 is TGTGCCAGCAGTGAAGGGTCGGCAGGGTTGAATGAGCAGTTCTTC. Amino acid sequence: CASSEGSAGLNEQFF.

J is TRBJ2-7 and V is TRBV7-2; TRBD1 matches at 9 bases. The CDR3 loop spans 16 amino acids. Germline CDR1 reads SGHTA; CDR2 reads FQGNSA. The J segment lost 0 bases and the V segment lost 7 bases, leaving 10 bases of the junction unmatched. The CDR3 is CASTVPGQGYSYEQYF. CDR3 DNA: TGTGCCAGCACCGTACCGGGACAGGGTTACTCCTACGAGCAGTACTTC.

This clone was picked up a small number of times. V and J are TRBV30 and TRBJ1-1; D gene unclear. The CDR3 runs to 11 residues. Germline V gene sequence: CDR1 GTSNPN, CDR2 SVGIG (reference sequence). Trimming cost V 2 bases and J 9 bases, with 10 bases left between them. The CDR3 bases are TGTGCCTGGAGTTCTCTGAGCCAAGCTTTCTTT. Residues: CAWSSLSQAFF.

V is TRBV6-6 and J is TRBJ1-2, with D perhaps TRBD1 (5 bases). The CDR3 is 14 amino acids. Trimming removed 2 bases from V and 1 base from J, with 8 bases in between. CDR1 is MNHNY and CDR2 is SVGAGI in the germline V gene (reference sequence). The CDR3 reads CASSYQQGNYGYTF. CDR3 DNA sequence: TGTGCCAGCAGTTACCAGCAGGGTAACTATGGCTACACCTTC.